The 30 T cell receptor beta chains listed next were all sequenced from one sample in a study of T cells after yellow fever vaccination (dated by TCRdb to the late 2010s). Read against the paper, the sample's treatment or condition label means: live attenuated yellow fever vaccine strain. Library preparation was by 5' RACE. Instrument on record: Illumina HiSeq 2500. TCRdb redid the processing of the public reads, applying fastp at Q25 and MiXCR, and retained in-frame beta chains. Merged by CDR3 protein, the rows form single entries marked with the most common genes and DNA. The sample profile shows around 180,000 distinct CDR3 sequences; roughly 6.2% of them were found once. Clones ranked in the top ten supply roughly 3% of the sample. This specimen consisted of CD4+ T cells sorted from PBMCs, obtained on the day of the first yellow fever vaccination. These receptors were taken from a man in his late teens or twenties who received the YFV17D yellow fever vaccine.

In its sample, this clonotype was seen a few times. The gene calls are TRBV5-4 and TRBJ2-4; D is perhaps TRBD1 or TRBD2 (6 bases each). The germline V and J ends were trimmed by 0 bases and 2 bases, with 18 bases remaining between them. CDR3 length equals 18 residues. Germline V CDR1 and CDR2: SGHNT, YYREEE (reference sequence). CDR3 coding DNA: TGTGCCAGCAGCTTGGACCCGGGGGCGCAGGGGACCAAAAACATTCAGTACTTC. Its protein product is CASSLDPGAQGTKNIQYF.

This sequence joins TRBV29-1 and TRBJ2-3; 8 bases map to TRBD2. The CDR3 has 13 amino acids. CDR1 is SQVTM, CDR2 ANQGSEA, per germline. V lost 5 bases, J lost 4 bases, and 5 bases stayed unmatched. The CDR3 here is CSVPGGAPDTQYF. CDR3 nucleotide sequence: TGCAGCGTTCCCGGGGGGGCCCCAGATACGCAGTATTTT.

This clonotype was seen at least ten times. The chain has TRBV7-2 and TRBJ2-1; TRBD1 is a possible D gene (6 bases). Trimming left V 0 bases short and J 2 bases short, with 8 bases between. The CDR3 sequence is 15 residues long. The germline V gene encodes CDR1 SGHTA and CDR2 FQGNSA. In DNA, the CDR3 is TGTGCCAGCAGCTTAGCCGCAGGGGCCTACAATGAGCAGTTCTTC. Its translation is CASSLAAGAYNEQFF.

This clonotype was seen a handful of times. The chain combines TRBV7-2 with TRBJ1-1; D possibly corresponds to TRBD1 (6 bases). Germline V gene sequence: CDR1 SGHTA, CDR2 FQGNSA. The length of the CDR3 is 14 residues. The V end lost 6 bases, the J end lost 7 bases, and 18 bases lay between the germline ends. CDR3 sequence: CASRLTGTTNEAFF. Here the CDR3 DNA reads TGTGCCAGCAGGTTAACTGGGACAACCAATGAAGCTTTCTTT.

This clonotype was seen a handful of times. The chain employs TRBV4-3 and TRBJ2-2, with 8 bases aligning to TRBD1. The CDR3 contains 15 residues. V lost 4 bases to trimming and J lost 4 bases; unmatched junction nucleotides: 5. The germline V gene encodes CDR1 LGHNA and CDR2 YSLEER. Here the CDR3 reads CASSPTGVGTGELFF. CDR3 DNA sequence: TGCGCCAGCAGCCCGACAGGGGTAGGCACCGGGGAGCTGTTTTTT.

The V gene is TRBV6-4, the J gene TRBJ1-1; D not certain. The V end was cut by 2 bases, the J end by 0 bases, with 4 bases between. The germline V gene encodes CDR1 MRHNA and CDR2 SNTAGT. CDR3 length: 13 amino acids. The CDR3 nucleotides read TGTGCCAGCAGTGACAGTTTGAACACTGAAGCTTTCTTT. Protein: CASSDSLNTEAFF.

The V gene is TRBV5-6, the J gene TRBJ1-5; a weak D match, TRBD1 (5 bases). V gave up 1 base and J gave up 3 bases, with 8 bases separating them. Germline CDR1 reads SGHDT; CDR2 reads YYEEEE. This CDR3 is built from 14 residues. CDR3 amino acids: CASSLSGSNQPQHF. In nucleotides, the CDR3 is TGTGCCAGCAGCTTGTCAGGGTCCAATCAGCCCCAGCATTTT.

V usage is TRBV5-1 and J usage is TRBJ2-1; D remains ambiguous. Looked up from germline, CDR1 is SGHRS and CDR2 is YFSETQ. The CDR3 totals 9 residues. V lost 7 bases and J 10 bases, leaving 6 bases between the germline ends. DNA for the CDR3: TGCGCCAGCTCTTTAGAGCAGTTCTTC. Amino acid sequence: CASSLEQFF.

This clonotype was seen ten or more times. The CDR3 DNA reads TGCGCCAGCAGCTTGGCCGTCGGGGATAGTGGTGAAAAACTGTTTTTT. Protein product: CASSLAVGDSGEKLFF. The V and J genes are TRBV5-1 and TRBJ1-4; D is ambiguous. The CDR3 has 16 amino acids. V was trimmed by 0 bases and J by 7 bases, leaving 16 bases between them. Germline CDR1 is SGHRS and CDR2 is YFSETQ.

A few counts support this clonotype. J is TRBJ2-5 and V is TRBV2; D tentatively fits TRBD1 or TRBD2 (5 bases each). V lost 10 bases and J lost 5, with 14 bases in between. This CDR3 region has 12 residues. CDR1 and CDR2 (germline): SNHLY, FYNNEI. The CDR3 region is CATHKWGETQYF. CDR3 DNA sequence: TGTGCCACCCACAAGTGGGGGGAGACCCAGTACTTC.

This clonotype was counted many times. The chain uses TRBV2 and TRBJ2-2; 8 nucleotides align to TRBD1. V shed 6 bases, J shed 6 bases, and the junction held 9 bases outside the gene matches. Germline V lookup: CDR1 SNHLY, CDR2 FYNNEI. This CDR3 has 15 residues. In nucleotides, the CDR3 is TGTGCCAGCAGCAAAGTGGGACAGGCCCCCGGGGAGCTGTTTTTT. Translated, it gives CASSKVGQAPGELFF.

This clonotype was seen repeatedly, ten times or more. The gene calls are TRBV4-2 and TRBJ1-1; D uncertain. The germline V and J ends were trimmed by 0 bases and 5 bases, with 16 bases remaining between them. CDR1 and CDR2 (germline): LGHNA, YNFKEQ. The CDR3 runs to 16 residues. The chain's CDR3 is CASSQDSRRRRTEAFF. The CDR3 DNA follows: TGTGCCAGCAGCCAAGATTCGCGCCGACGGAGGACTGAAGCTTTCTTT.

Only a few counts were recorded for this clonotype. The chain uses TRBV2 and TRBJ2-5; 8 bases fit TRBD2. V was clipped by 8 bases and J by 5 bases; unmatched bases: 16. Germline V gene data show CDR1 as SNHLY and CDR2 as FYNNEI. This CDR3 region has 16 residues. This CDR3 is CASRASSGVPLETQYF. The CDR3 DNA reads TGTGCCAGCCGAGCAAGTAGCGGGGTTCCCCTGGAGACCCAGTACTTC.

CDR3: CAIGGQRGNSYNEQFF. As DNA, the CDR3 is TGTGCCATCGGGGGTCAGCGGGGAAATTCGTACAATGAGCAGTTCTTC. The rearrangement joins TRBV10-3 to TRBJ2-1; 7 positions agree with TRBD2. V lost 8 bases to trimming and J lost 4 bases; unmatched junction nucleotides: 14. Germline V lookup: CDR1 ENHRY, CDR2 SYGVKD. The CDR3 is 16 residues long.

In this sample, this clonotype turned up a few times. V and J are TRBV14 and TRBJ2-5; D is uncertain. Germline V gene lookup returns CDR1 SGHDN and CDR2 FVKESK. The ends were cut back, 1 base at V and 5 bases at J, with 17 bases in the middle. The CDR3 is made up of 16 amino acids. The CDR3 reads CASSQAPRAMLETQYF. CDR3 sequence (DNA): TGTGCCAGCAGCCAAGCCCCCCGTGCGATGTTGGAGACCCAGTACTTC.

There are many counts of this clonotype. This chain links TRBV4-1 with TRBJ2-3; 8 bases line up with TRBD2. The junction had 18 bases not matched to a gene; V was cut back by 3 bases and J by 1 base. The CDR3 loop spans 20 amino acids. Germline V gene lookup returns CDR1 MGHRA and CDR2 YSYEKL. CDR3: CASSHRGGLDLPHRTDTQYF. The CDR3 DNA reads as TGCGCCAGCAGCCACCGAGGGGGACTAGATCTCCCCCATCGCACAGATACGCAGTATTTT.

This clonotype was seen ten or more times. The chain couples TRBV18 to TRBJ2-3; 7 positions match TRBD1. V shed 2 bases and J 2 bases; nucleotides not matched to a gene: 10. This CDR3 region has 17 residues. Per germline, CDR1 KGHSH and CDR2 LQKENI. The CDR3 DNA reads TGTGCCAGCTCACCAATTCCTATCAGGGGGACCACAGATACGCAGTATTTT. Translating it yields CASSPIPIRGTTDTQYF.

This clonotype was found many times. The chain combines TRBV9 with TRBJ2-6; D gene uncertain. Deletions cut 4 bases from V and 4 bases from J, with 18 bases between. The CDR3 covers 17 residues. Germline CDR1 and CDR2: SGDLS and YYNGEE. This CDR3 reads CASSTRTLRSGANVLTF. In DNA, the CDR3 is TGTGCCAGCAGCACCAGGACCCTAAGGTCCGGGGCCAACGTCCTGACTTTC.

In its sample, this clonotype was seen a few times. The J gene is TRBJ1-1, the V gene TRBV28; possibly TRBD1 for D (5 bases). Germline-derived CDR1 and CDR2 are MDHEN and SYDVKM. This CDR3 region has 14 residues. Trimming took 8 bases from V and 4 from J, leaving 17 bases between them. CDR3 nucleotides: TGTGCCAGCCTCTCCGGGGCGGTGGCCACTGAAGCTTTCTTT. The encoded protein is CASLSGAVATEAFF.

Ten or more counts support this clonotype. The chain couples TRBV5-1 to TRBJ2-1; 11 nucleotides line up with TRBD2. Germline V gives CDR1 SGHRS, CDR2 YFSETQ. Unmatched junction bases numbered 17, after V lost 4 bases and J lost 5 bases. This CDR3 is 19 amino acids long. CDR3 amino acids: CASSPRPGTSGGLDNEQFF. As DNA, the CDR3 is TGCGCCAGCAGCCCCCGCCCCGGGACTAGCGGAGGTCTTGACAATGAGCAGTTCTTC. Using reference TRBV5-1 and TRBJ2-1 for the parts outside the CDR3, the full variable domain is KAGVTQTPRYLIKTRGQQVTLSCSPISGHRSVSWYQQTPGQGLQFLFEYFSETQRNKGNFPGRFSGRQFSNSRSEMNVSTLELGDSALYLCASSPRPGTSGGLDNEQFFGPGTRLTVL.

This clonotype was detected a few times. The V call is TRBV6-5, the J call TRBJ2-7; D possibly corresponds to TRBD1 (5 bases). V was trimmed by 3 bases and J by 7 bases, leaving 13 bases between them. This CDR3 is built from 13 residues. CDR1 MNHEY and CDR2 SVGAGI come from the germline V gene. The CDR3 DNA is TGTGCCAGCAGTTATCGGGCAGGGCGGGAGCAGTACTTC. It is translated as CASSYRAGREQYF.

The chain links TRBV24-1 to TRBJ2-2; 9 bases match TRBD1. The CDR3 is 15 residues long. The germline gives CDR1 KGHDR, CDR2 SFDVKD. The trim removed 5 bases at V and 3 bases at J, leaving 3 bases unmatched. The DNA for the CDR3 is TGTGCCACCAGTGCGGGACAGGGATACACCGGGGAGCTGTTTTTT. Protein sequence: CATSAGQGYTGELFF.

This clonotype was counted many times. This chain joins TRBV20-1 and TRBJ1-1; a weak D match, TRBD1 (6 bases). Trimming stripped 0 bases from V and 3 bases from J, with 14 bases between. This CDR3 spans 15 amino acids. Germline values: CDR1 DFQATT, CDR2 SNEGSKA (reference sequence). The CDR3 here is CSARDIRGGDTEAFF. DNA of the CDR3: TGCAGTGCTAGAGATATCAGGGGCGGCGACACTGAAGCTTTCTTT.

About this clonotype itself: Given a much more abundant clone one base away, this may be a read error. J is TRBJ1-5 and V is TRBV7-2, with D possibly being TRBD1 (5 bases). The CDR3 consists of 13 residues. Germline-derived CDR1 and CDR2 are SGHTA and FQGNSA. Trimming stripped 1 base from V and 9 bases from J, with 10 bases between. CDR3 sequence (DNA): TGTGCCAGCAGCTTAGGGCGGGGACGGCCCCAGCATTTT. As protein: CASSLGRGRPQHF.

This clonotype was seen a few times. This chain uses TRBV5-1 with TRBJ1-1; D may be TRBD1 (6 bases). Trimming stripped 4 bases from V and 6 bases from J, with 16 bases between. This CDR3 contains 14 residues. CDR1 SGHRS and CDR2 YFSETQ come from the germline V gene. The DNA for the CDR3 is TGCGCCAGCAGCCTACGGGACACCTCCTCTGAAGCTTTCTTT. It codes for CASSLRDTSSEAFF.

This clonotype was observed a few times. This chain joins TRBV20-1 and TRBJ2-1; no definite D call. Germline CDR1 DFQATT, CDR2 SNEGSKA (reference sequence). Trimming cost V 0 bases and J 4 bases, with 7 bases left between them. This CDR3 comprises 13 residues. CDR3 region: CSARDSLYNEQFF. In DNA, the CDR3 is TGCAGTGCTAGAGATTCCCTATACAATGAGCAGTTCTTC.

This clonotype was seen more than once but under ten times. V usage is TRBV4-2 and J usage is TRBJ2-2; D may match TRBD1 or TRBD2 (5 bases each). Germline V gives CDR1 LGHNA, CDR2 YNFKEQ. Between the trimmed V and J ends, which lost 10 bases and 0 bases, there was a span of 21 bases. This CDR3 spans 17 amino acids. The CDR3 coding sequence is TGTGCCACCAGATCGGAACTAGGGGCCGCGAACACCGGGGAGCTGTTTTTT. This sequence encodes CATRSELGAANTGELFF.

This chain joins TRBV10-1 and TRBJ2-7; D unclear. The CDR3 covers 19 residues. The V end lost 8 bases, the J end lost 5 bases, and 34 bases lay between the germline ends. Germline lookup yields CDR1 WNHNN and CDR2 SYGVQD (reference sequence). The CDR3 sequence is CASDSEAPRCRKNMHEQYF. The CDR3 DNA sequence: TGCGCCAGCGATTCCGAGGCGCCGAGATGCCGCAAGAACATGCACGAGCAGTACTTC.

At least ten counts were recorded for this clonotype. This chain connects TRBV20-1 to TRBJ1-4; possible D gene TRBD1, 6 bases. Germline V CDR1 and CDR2: DFQATT, SNEGSKA (reference sequence). V shed 3 bases and J shed 7 bases, with 12 bases lying between them. The CDR3 runs to 13 residues. The CDR3 is CSASPGAGEKLFF. The CDR3 bases are TGCAGTGCTAGCCCAGGGGCGGGTGAAAAACTGTTTTTT.

There are many counts of this clonotype. V and J are TRBV29-1 and TRBJ2-3; the D call may be TRBD1 or TRBD2 (5 bases each). Trimming took 6 bases from V and 6 from J, leaving 10 bases between them. Germline V CDR1 and CDR2: SQVTM, ANQGSEA. The CDR3 loop spans 11 amino acids. The CDR3, as DNA: TGCAGCGTACCCTGGGGGGATACGCAGTATTTT. As protein: CSVPWGDTQYF.